Described below is a single T cell receptor beta chain sequence and its context. Its matching antigen is unknown. The data belong to a study of Ad26.COV2.S vaccination and SARS-CoV-2 variants. As for the study in general: Intramuscularly, Ad26.COV2.S was given either once or twice, 56 days apart. Overall study findings and caveats: Compared with placebo recipients, vaccine recipients had higher spike-specific TCR breadth. Vaccine and placebo groups showed comparable non-spike TCR breadth.

Sequencing used immunoSEQ multiplex PCR; TCRdb keeps in-frame clones, though not all of them. This table holds approximately 480,000 clones, roughly 89% found once. Treatment denoted: around 19 received Ad26.COV2.S at low or high dose, single or two shots; 5 received placebo; per-sample allocation not given. Repertoires come from day 63 after the first vaccine or placebo injection. An 18-55-year-old adult in Boston served as donor. In germline, CDR1 is SGHVS, CDR2 FQNEAQ. The CDR3 extends over 14 amino acids. After removal of 4 bases from V and 12 bases from J, the junction contained 9 bases not matched to a gene.

The sequence derives from a person aged 18-60 years who received the Ad26.COV2.S COVID-19 vaccine or a placebo. The chain uses TRBV7-8 and TRBJ2-1, with 10 nucleotides matching TRBD2. The sample in question was peripheral blood, obtained in a trial of Ad26.COV2.S vaccine versus placebo. CDR3 in DNA: TGTGCCAGCAGCTCCGGGACTAGCGATTCTCGGCAGTTCTTC. This translates into CASSSGTSDSRQFF.